One sample yielded the 12 T cell receptor beta chains listed below, sequenced in a study of T cell responses to AZD1222 COVID-19 vaccine. This table comes from immunoSEQ multiplex PCR, and its TCRdb copy is limited to in-frame clones, with some not included. The data contain 100,000 to 120,000 clones, roughly 90% of them singletons. The starting material was peripheral blood, obtained 28 days after the second AZD1222 dose. The source of these receptors is an adult who received the AZD1222 COVID-19 vaccine.

This clone was counted many times. The genes are TRBV2 and TRBJ2-7; 11 nucleotides align to TRBD1. Trimming removed 4 bases from V and 6 bases from J; junction bases left unmatched: 5. Germline CDR1 and CDR2: SNHLY and FYNNEI. This CDR3 has 14 amino acids. CDR3 amino acids: CASSGGQGVGEQYF. In nucleotides, the CDR3 is TGTGCCAGCAGTGGGGGACAGGGGGTTGGCGAGCAGTACTTC.

This clone occurred once. The V call is TRBV28, the J call TRBJ1-4; D is ambiguous. The CDR3 totals 13 residues. The V and J ends lost 5 bases and 10 bases respectively, with 14 bases between them. Germline CDR1 and CDR2: MDHEN and SYDVKM. CDR3 loop: CASSPPRVVKLFF. The CDR3 DNA sequence: TGTGCCAGCAGTCCGCCCCGGGTAGTAAAACTGTTTTTT.

The CDR3 DNA reads as TGCGCCAGCAGCTCAGCCGGGGGGGACAATCAGCCCCAGCATTTT. The encoded protein is CASSSAGGDNQPQHF. This chain links TRBV5-1 with TRBJ1-5; D may be TRBD1 (5 bases). V was clipped by 3 bases and J by 3 bases, with 13 bases between them. The CDR3 has 15 amino acids. Looked up from germline, CDR1 is SGHRS and CDR2 is YFSETQ.

The chain is built from TRBV27 and TRBJ2-7; D is perhaps TRBD1 (6 bases). CDR3 length: 14 amino acids. Trimming took 5 bases from V and 6 from J, leaving 17 bases between them. CDR1 MNHEY and CDR2 SMNVEV come from the germline V gene (reference sequence). CDR3 DNA: TGTGCCAGCAGTGAACAGGGCTTACTTACCGAGCAGTACTTC. Encoded protein: CASSEQGLLTEQYF.

The rearrangement joins TRBV11-3 to TRBJ2-3; D is ambiguous. V was clipped by 4 bases and J by 7 bases, with 15 bases between them. Germline V lookup: CDR1 SGHNT, CDR2 YENEEA. This CDR3 has 14 residues. The CDR3 reads CASSSRFEEHTQYF. The CDR3 coding sequence is TGTGCCAGCAGCTCCCGGTTTGAGGAGCATACGCAGTATTTT.

The V and J genes are TRBV5-1 and TRBJ2-1, with 7 bases fitting TRBD2. Per germline, CDR1 SGHRS and CDR2 YFSETQ. The CDR3 runs 15 residues. Trimming took 0 bases from V and 4 from J; bases not matched to a gene: 4. CDR3 bases: TGCGCCAGCAGCTTGGAGTGGGAGGGATACAATGAGCAGTTCTTC. It codes for CASSLEWEGYNEQFF.

The chain is built from TRBV27 and TRBJ2-7, with D possibly TRBD1 on 6 matching bases. This CDR3 contains 17 residues. V was clipped by 6 bases and J by 0 bases, with 21 bases between them. Germline V lookup: CDR1 MNHEY, CDR2 SMNVEV (reference sequence). CDR3 amino acids: CASSPGQRADLSYEQYF. The CDR3 coding sequence is TGTGCCAGCAGCCCGGGACAACGCGCCGACCTCTCCTACGAGCAGTACTTC.

The V gene is TRBV5-5, the J gene TRBJ2-2, with TRBD1 matching 10 bases. The V and J ends lost 2 bases and 5 bases, in that order; junction bases with no gene match: 3. Germline CDR1 reads SGHKS; CDR2 reads YYEKEE (reference sequence). There are 15 residues in the CDR3. In DNA form, the CDR3 reads TGTGCCAGCAGCTTCGGGACAGGGGTGACCGGGGAGCTGTTTTTT. This sequence encodes CASSFGTGVTGELFF.

V usage is TRBV19 and J usage is TRBJ1-2, with 9 bases aligning to TRBD1. Losses at the gene ends were 7 bases for V and 5 bases for J; bases not matched to a gene: 14. The CDR3 sequence is 16 residues long. Looked up from germline, CDR1 is LNHDA and CDR2 is SQIVND (reference sequence). Here the CDR3 DNA reads TGTGCCAGTAATAAATGGGGACAGGGTGTTTCTTATGGCTACACCTTC. This sequence encodes CASNKWGQGVSYGYTF.

V usage is TRBV7-9 and J usage is TRBJ1-1; 9 bases agree with TRBD1. V lost 4 bases and J lost 1; bases outside the gene matches: 4. The CDR3 is 15 residues long. Germline CDR1 SEHNR, CDR2 FQNEAQ (reference sequence). DNA of the CDR3: TGTGCCAGCAGCTCCTACAGGGGGCCGAACACTGAAGCTTTCTTT. Protein sequence: CASSSYRGPNTEAFF.

This chain connects TRBV2 to TRBJ1-1; weak D call: TRBD1 (5 bases). CDR1 is SNHLY and CDR2 is FYNNEI in the germline V gene. V was shortened by 7 bases and J by 1 base, with 7 bases between the two germline ends. The CDR3 covers 12 residues. The CDR3 reads CASTTGNTEAFF. For the CDR3, the DNA is TGTGCCAGCACCACAGGGAACACTGAAGCTTTCTTT.

The chain uses TRBV4-1 and TRBJ2-6; D is undetermined. V shed 8 bases and J shed 2 bases, with 10 bases lying between them. Germline V gene data show CDR1 as MGHRA and CDR2 as YSYEKL. CDR3 length equals 14 residues. The CDR3 DNA reads as TGCGCCAGCTCCCGCCGGGCTGGGGCCAACGTCCTGACTTTC. It encodes CASSRRAGANVLTF.